These 10 T cell receptor beta chains were sequenced from one sample in a study of T-cell memory formation after mild COVID-19. In TCRdb, the 5' RACE reads were re-called with MiXCR into one record per CDR3 protein. There are approximately 230,000 distinct CDR3 sequences in the sample; 15% to 20% occur only once, and approximately 3.4% lies in the top ten. Specimen: PBMCs or a T cell subset sorted from them (not recorded which). Every receptor here comes from a man aged 18 to 30 who had mild COVID-19 (a few samples of this study predate the infection). Cell type and time point are not known.

This chain uses TRBV7-2 with TRBJ1-2; 7 nucleotides match TRBD1. This CDR3 spans 13 amino acids. Germline assignment: CDR1 SGHTA and CDR2 FQGNSA. After removal of 5 bases from V and 7 bases from J, the junction contained 7 bases not matched to a gene. The CDR3 nucleotides read TGTGCCAGCAGCCCCGACAGGGTGCTTGGCTACACCTTC. Its protein is CASSPDRVLGYTF.

The chain employs TRBV11-2 and TRBJ2-1; 9 bases match TRBD1. The CDR3 has 14 amino acids. J lost 8 bases, V lost 5 bases, and 7 bases had no gene match. Germline lookup yields CDR1 SGHAT and CDR2 FQNNGV. In nucleotides, the CDR3 is TGTGCCAGCAGCCCAATACAGGGGGCGGATGAGCAGTTCTTC. Encoded protein: CASSPIQGADEQFF. Together with reference TRBV11-2 and TRBJ2-1, the CDR3 gives the full variable domain: EAGVAQSPRYKIIEKRQSVAFWCNPISGHATLYWYQQILGQGPKLLIQFQNNGVVDDSQLPKDRFSAERLKGVDSTLKIQPAKLEDSAVYLCASSPIQGADEQFFGPGTRLTVL.

This clonotype was detected many times. The chain couples TRBV7-2 to TRBJ2-7; 7 bases fit TRBD1. The CDR3 contains 15 residues. CDR1 is SGHTA and CDR2 is FQGNSA in the germline V gene. Trimming removed 5 bases from V and 2 bases from J; junction bases left unmatched: 9. Here the CDR3 reads CASSHTQGGPYEQYF. CDR3 DNA: TGTGCCAGCAGCCACACCCAAGGGGGCCCCTACGAGCAGTACTTC.

This clonotype was counted between two and nine times. This rearrangement joins TRBV5-6 to TRBJ2-7, with D tentatively TRBD1 or TRBD2 (6 bases each). CDR3 length equals 16 residues. V lost 1 base to trimming and J lost 0 bases, with 14 bases between them. CDR1 and CDR2 from the germline V gene are SGHDT and YYEEEE. DNA for the CDR3: TGTGCCAGCAGCTTGTATGGGGGGCCGGGCTCCTACGAGCAGTACTTC. This encodes CASSLYGGPGSYEQYF.

The genes are TRBV27 and TRBJ2-7; maybe TRBD2 (5 bases). Germline V gene sequence: CDR1 MNHEY, CDR2 SMNVEV (reference sequence). The V gene lost 5 bases and the J gene lost 3 bases, with 11 bases spanning the gap. The CDR3 runs to 13 residues. CDR3 residues: CASSPRAGYEQYV. As DNA, the CDR3 is TGTGCCAGCAGTCCCCGTGCGGGCTACGAGCAGTACGTC.

The chain couples TRBV5-1 to TRBJ2-1; D is perhaps TRBD1 or TRBD2 (5 bases each). CDR1 SGHRS and CDR2 YFSETQ come from the germline V gene. V lost 4 bases and J lost 8, with 22 bases in between. There are 16 residues in the CDR3. The CDR3 sequence is CASSPGAHRSVDEQFF. The CDR3 DNA follows: TGCGCCAGCAGCCCCGGGGCCCATAGAAGTGTCGATGAGCAGTTCTTC.

The chain couples TRBV2 to TRBJ1-2, with 9 bases lining up with TRBD1. The CDR3 is 12 amino acids. CDR1 SNHLY and CDR2 FYNNEI come from the germline V gene. V was clipped by 8 bases and J by 7 bases; unmatched bases: 5. The CDR3: CASSDRGRGYTF. CDR3 bases: TGTGCCAGCTCGGACAGGGGACGTGGCTACACCTTC.

The chain is built from TRBV29-1 and TRBJ2-1; D may correspond to TRBD1 or TRBD2 (6 bases each). The V and J ends lost 2 bases and 5 bases respectively, with 13 bases between them. The CDR3 totals 14 residues. Germline V lookup: CDR1 SQVTM, CDR2 ANQGSEA. CDR3 sequence (DNA): TGCAGCGTTGAAATGTGGGGGGCGGACAATGAGCAGTTCTTC. Amino acids: CSVEMWGADNEQFF.

Remarks on this clonotype: A junction boundary mismatches the germline segment, possibly from a read error. The gene calls are TRBV10-2 and TRBJ2-2, with D hard to call. The CDR3 runs to 14 residues. Germline lookup yields CDR1 WSHSY and CDR2 SAAADI. The CDR3 sequence is CDSSEWFTPGELFF. CDR3 nucleotides: TGCGACAGCAGTGAGTGGTTCACCCCCGGGGAGCTGTTTTTT.

This clonotype occurred a few times. This chain uses TRBV5-1 with TRBJ1-1; maybe TRBD1 (6 bases). This CDR3 contains 15 residues. Per germline, CDR1 SGHRS and CDR2 YFSETQ. The V end was cut by 7 bases, the J end by 3 bases, with 19 bases between. The CDR3 nucleotides are TGCGCCAGCGGCGTTGGGGGCTACCAAGACACTGAAGCTTTCTTT. It yields the protein CASGVGGYQDTEAFF.